These T cell receptor beta chains were read from a single sample in a study of beta chain features in type 1 diabetes. Clones were read by immunoSEQ multiplex PCR, and TCRdb kept only the in-frame ones, dropping some. Of some 410,000 clones in the sample, roughly 11% were seen once. Source material: naive CD4+ T cells from blood. Receptors originate from a woman between 18 and 29 years old in good health. CDR3s include the opening cysteine and the closing phenylalanine or tryptophan. Each record gives: clone size, V gene, CDR3 protein. The listing skips clone size in some rows; elsewhere it reads once, few, many or a size class.

clone size: few; V gene: TRBV5-4; CDR3 protein: CASGKQGAVGELFF
clone size: few; V gene: TRBV12-5; CDR3 protein: CASGPVGTGELFF
clone size: -; V gene: TRBV28; CDR3 protein: CASSPRRTYTQYF
clone size: few; V gene: TRBV7-9; CDR3 protein: CASSGRTGITGELFF
clone size: -; V gene: TRBV7-9; CDR3 protein: CASSLAAPNYGYTF
clone size: -; V gene: TRBV29-1; CDR3 protein: CSVSTGGPDEQYF
clone size: -; V gene: TRBV7-2; CDR3 protein: CASSAGSGPQHF
clone size: -; V gene: TRBV9; CDR3 protein: CASSAGQGRLLNSGNTIYF
clone size: -; V gene: TRBV5-1; CDR3 protein: CASSSVQGRNTEAFF
clone size: once; V gene: TRBV27; CDR3 protein: CASSSDRPEDNEQFF
clone size: few; V gene: TRBV5-8; CDR3 protein: CASSRQAPETQYF
clone size: few; V gene: TRBV25-1; CDR3 protein: CASSDPTGSGYTF
clone size: -; V gene: TRBV28; CDR3 protein: CASSWAGRTGELFF
clone size: -; V gene: TRBV6-5; CDR3 protein: CASAGFSNQPQHF
clone size: -; V gene: TRBV30; CDR3 protein: CAWSEGSGANVLTF
clone size: -; V gene: TRBV9; CDR3 protein: CASSVAGGPYEQYF
clone size: -; V gene: TRBV5-1; CDR3 protein: CASSLDFTGGNSYEQYF
clone size: -; V gene: TRBV20-1; CDR3 protein: CSADRGAGYTF
clone size: -; V gene: TRBV9; CDR3 protein: CASSVLGSGANVLTF
clone size: few; V gene: TRBV7-3; CDR3 protein: CASSSSVESETQYF
clone size: few; V gene: TRBV25-1; CDR3 protein: CASSGPGQGRGQPQHF
clone size: few; V gene: TRBV7-9; CDR3 protein: CASSGRGGETQYF
clone size: -; V gene: TRBV4-2; CDR3 protein: CASSPLRSDNNEQFF
clone size: few; V gene: TRBV7-2; CDR3 protein: CASSSGQGYGYTF
clone size: -; V gene: TRBV4-1; CDR3 protein: CASSPSTAGGVGDTQYF
clone size: -; V gene: TRBV2; CDR3 protein: CASRSRNEQFF
clone size: few; V gene: TRBV4-3; CDR3 protein: CASSQDRGASTDTQYF
clone size: few; V gene: TRBV13; CDR3 protein: CASSLRGSGNTIYF
clone size: -; V gene: TRBV7-8; CDR3 protein: CASSLGIIPYSPLHF
clone size: few; V gene: TRBV28; CDR3 protein: CASSFSGRGRSQPQHF
clone size: few; V gene: TRBV28; CDR3 protein: CASSLTVSPGIF
clone size: -; V gene: TRBV6-5; CDR3 protein: CASSPRENYGYTF
clone size: -; V gene: TRBV2; CDR3 protein: CASSPLASTDTQYF
clone size: -; V gene: TRBV15; CDR3 protein: CATSKRGEAYNEQFF
clone size: -; V gene: TRBV21-1; CDR3 protein: CASSKAAGAETQYF
clone size: few; V gene: TRBV27; CDR3 protein: CASSSGPTRLYEQYF
clone size: -; V gene: TRBV7-2; CDR3 protein: CASSVGGAKNIQYF
clone size: -; V gene: TRBV5-4; CDR3 protein: CASSSAEGSSTDTQYF
clone size: few; V gene: TRBV5-6; CDR3 protein: CASSIGVLEAYGYTF
clone size: once; V gene: TRBV6-5; CDR3 protein: CASTPDLYGYTF
clone size: -; V gene: TRBV7-9; CDR3 protein: CASSSVTWGQPQHF
clone size: few; V gene: TRBV7-2; CDR3 protein: CASSSSGWETQYF
clone size: few; V gene: TRBV30; CDR3 protein: CAWSVLGGTGELFF
clone size: -; V gene: TRBV9; CDR3 protein: CASTRGMTVNEQFF
clone size: -; V gene: TRBV25-1; CDR3 protein: CASREVTQYF
clone size: -; V gene: TRBV6-5; CDR3 protein: CASSPSLYNEQFF
clone size: -; V gene: TRBV7-2; CDR3 protein: CASSSPFPGTQYF